This TCR beta chain was identified in a study of T cells in Graves' hyperthyroidism and ophthalmopathy. Overall study context: Peripheral blood was acquired at first diagnosis, ahead of any therapy whatsoever. General observations from the study: A median around 6 months before onset, the model predicted ophthalmopathy. Blood shared most expanded thyroid clonotypes above 0.001.

Turning to this clonotype: Its antigen remains unknown.

RNA transcripts served as the template for amplifying TCR beta CDR3 regions. In the first-round RT-PCR of the TCR CDR3, the HTBI primer set was used. TCRdb analysed the multiplex PCR reads with MiXCR anew, one entry per CDR3 protein. Altogether about 380,000 distinct CDR3 sequences are present, about 18% being singletons, with the ten largest covering less than 45%. CDR3 length: 14 amino acids. V was clipped by 2 bases and J by 6 bases; unmatched bases: 5. Germline V lookup: CDR1 MGHDK, CDR2 SYGVNS. The specimen was blood. The chain has TRBV25-1 and TRBJ1-1, with 8 bases matching TRBD1. The receptor comes from a man aged 18 to 30 with Graves' ophthalmopathy. For the CDR3, the DNA is TGTGCCAGCAGTGAAACAGGGGGGGGTTCTGAAGCTTTCTTT. Translation: CASSETGGGSEAFF.